One sample yielded the 27 T cell receptor beta chains listed below, sequenced in a study of beta chain features in type 1 diabetes. Notes on the study in general: Type 1 diabetes patients had moderately but significantly shorter TCRB CDR3s in all four CD4+ subsets.

Which antigens these TCRs recognize remains unknown. As every portion of the isolated RNA was reverse transcribed, the sequencing read expressed TCRB transcripts. The repertoire was sequenced with immunoSEQ multiplex PCR; TCRdb's copy has only in-frame clones and lacks some. The sample includes 350,000 to 450,000 clones, over 9.5% seen only once; the top ten take about 0.01%. The sample was naive CD4+ T cells from blood. The receptors here all came from a woman under 30 with type 1 diabetes.

The V gene is TRBV12-5, the J gene TRBJ2-1; TRBD2 aligns across 7 bases. CDR3 size: 17 residues. The ends lost 0 bases at V and 9 bases at J; junction bases unmatched: 14. CDR1 and CDR2 from the germline V gene are LGHNT and FRNRAP. Here the CDR3 reads CASGLVDGGLVSREQFF. In DNA, the CDR3 is TGTGCTAGTGGTTTGGTAGACGGAGGACTAGTTAGTCGTGAGCAGTTCTTC.

This clone has more than one count but fewer than ten. The chain employs TRBV4-3 and TRBJ1-6; D is perhaps TRBD1 (6 bases). Germline CDR1 reads LGHNA; CDR2 reads YSLEER. The length of the CDR3 is 18 residues. The V gene lost 0 bases and the J gene lost 0 bases, with 12 bases spanning the gap. The CDR3 DNA follows: TGCGCCAGCAGCCAAGATCCGCAGGGGAGCTCCTATAATTCACCCCTCCACTTT. It codes for CASSQDPQGSSYNSPLHF.

This chain uses TRBV9 with TRBJ2-7; 9 nucleotides agree with TRBD1. CDR3 length: 16 residues. V lost 5 bases, J lost 5 bases, and 14 bases stayed unmatched. From germline, CDR1 is SGDLS and CDR2 YYNGEE. In DNA, the CDR3 is TGTGCCAGCAGTCTCAGGGGGGACAGGGTAGTCAACGAGCAGTACTTC. Translating it yields CASSLRGDRVVNEQYF.

V is TRBV7-2 and J is TRBJ1-2, with a possible D match to TRBD1 (5 bases). V lost 0 bases and J 4 bases, leaving 9 bases between the germline ends. Germline loops: CDR1 SGHTA, CDR2 FQGNSA. This CDR3 spans 14 amino acids. The CDR3 DNA reads TGTGCCAGCAGCTTAGCGCAGGGTGGCTATGGCTACACCTTC. Protein product: CASSLAQGGYGYTF.

V is TRBV7-9 and J is TRBJ2-6, with 12 positions matching TRBD1. The CDR3 loop spans 17 amino acids. CDR1 and CDR2 (germline): SEHNR, FQNEAQ (reference sequence). The J segment lost 1 base and the V segment lost 4 bases, leaving 2 bases of the junction unmatched. Here the CDR3 reads CASSWDRGHSGANVLTF. In DNA, the CDR3 is TGTGCCAGCAGCTGGGACAGGGGGCATTCTGGGGCCAACGTCCTGACTTTC.

This clone was seen a single time. The CDR3 sequence: CASRYGGTAYNQPQHF. CDR3 DNA: TGTGCCAGTAGGTATGGGGGGACCGCATACAATCAGCCCCAGCATTTT. V is TRBV19 and J is TRBJ1-5; D might be TRBD1 (5 bases). The CDR3 covers 16 residues. Germline V gene lookup returns CDR1 LNHDA and CDR2 SQIVND (reference sequence). The ends were cut back, 6 bases at V and 3 bases at J, with 18 bases in the middle.

This clone was counted a few times. This chain links TRBV18 with TRBJ1-1; no clear D. Germline V gene sequence: CDR1 KGHSH, CDR2 LQKENI. Trimming shortened V by 0 bases and J by 5 bases, and 13 bases separated the two germline ends. The length of the CDR3 is 15 residues. This CDR3 is CASSPPARPGTEAFF. In DNA form, the CDR3 reads TGTGCCAGCTCACCACCGGCCAGGCCGGGGACTGAAGCTTTCTTT.

This clone has only a few counts. This chain links TRBV5-6 with TRBJ2-1; 11 bases are shared with TRBD2. The V gene's germline CDR1 is SGHDT and CDR2 YYEEEE. The CDR3 has 12 amino acids. Unmatched junction bases numbered 4, after V lost 2 bases and J lost 15 bases. This CDR3 reads CASSFLAGGLFF. The DNA of the CDR3 is TGTGCCAGCAGCTTCCTAGCGGGGGGACTGTTCTTC.

This chain links TRBV9 with TRBJ1-2; D is undetermined. From germline, CDR1 is SGDLS and CDR2 YYNGEE. The CDR3 sequence is 13 residues long. Trimming cost V 0 bases and J 8 bases, with 11 bases left between them. CDR3 loop: CASSVGEREGYTF. The CDR3 DNA follows: TGTGCCAGCAGCGTAGGGGAGAGGGAGGGCTACACCTTC.

This chain connects TRBV7-2 to TRBJ1-6, with D perhaps matching TRBD1 (6 bases). The CDR3 runs to 15 residues. Germline values: CDR1 SGHTA, CDR2 FQGNSA. Trimming removed 7 bases from V and 7 bases from J, with 17 bases in between. The CDR3 region has the DNA TGTGCCAGCAATCCGACAGGCGTTGAGAATTCACCCCTCCACTTT. Its translation is CASNPTGVENSPLHF.

A few counts support this clone. The rearrangement links TRBV9 to TRBJ2-5, with TRBD1 matching over 7 bases. The V and J ends lost 3 bases and 6 bases, in that order; junction bases with no gene match: 8. CDR1 is SGDLS and CDR2 is YYNGEE in the germline V gene. This CDR3 is 14 amino acids long. In DNA, the CDR3 is TGTGCCAGCAGCGAGACAGGGTTTTTTCAGACCCAGTACTTC. Translated, it gives CASSETGFFQTQYF. Together with reference TRBV9 and TRBJ2-5, the CDR3 gives the full variable domain: DSGVTQTPKHLITATGQRVTLRCSPRSGDLSVYWYQQSLDQGLQFLIQYYNGEERAKGNILERFSAQQFPDLHSELNLSSLELGDSALYFCASSETGFFQTQYFGPGTRLLVL.

The chain carries TRBV30 and TRBJ2-5, with 10 bases fitting TRBD1. The CDR3 has 16 amino acids. The J segment lost 5 bases and the V segment lost 2 bases, leaving 11 bases of the junction unmatched. Germline-derived CDR1 and CDR2 are GTSNPN and SVGIG (reference sequence). In DNA form, the CDR3 reads TGTGCCTGGAGTACCACCGGGACAGGGGTCGTGGAGACCCAGTACTTC. Translating it yields CAWSTTGTGVVETQYF.

The chain recombines TRBV19 with TRBJ2-3; possibly TRBD1 for D (6 bases). The ends were cut back, 6 bases at V and 6 bases at J, with 13 bases in the middle. Germline V gene lookup returns CDR1 LNHDA and CDR2 SQIVND (reference sequence). CDR3 length: 13 residues. CDR3 sequence (DNA): TGTGCCAGTAGACAGGGTAGTAGGGATACGCAGTATTTT. Translation gives CASRQGSRDTQYF.

This clone was seen a few times. The chain recombines TRBV30 with TRBJ2-6, with 9 bases fitting TRBD1. The V and J ends lost 8 bases and 1 base, in that order; junction bases with no gene match: 9. CDR1 is GTSNPN, CDR2 SVGIG, per germline (reference sequence). The length of the CDR3 is 16 residues. CDR3: CARTGTGKSGANVLTF. The CDR3 nucleotides are TGTGCCAGAACCGGGACAGGGAAGTCTGGGGCCAACGTCCTGACTTTC. Filled out from reference TRBV30 and TRBJ2-6, the complete variable domain reads SQTIHQWPATLVQPVGSPLSLECTVEGTSNPNLYWYRQAAGRGLQLLFYSVGIGQISSEVPQNLSASRPQDRQFILSSKKLLLSDSGFYLCARTGTGKSGANVLTFGAGSRLTVL.

This clone was observed a few times. The chain recombines TRBV30 with TRBJ1-2; D ambiguous. The CDR3 has 12 amino acids. Trimming left V 2 bases short and J 4 bases short, with 8 bases between. Germline V gene data show CDR1 as GTSNPN and CDR2 as SVGIG (reference sequence). CDR3 amino acids: CAWSLPGYGYTF. The CDR3 region has the DNA TGTGCCTGGAGTTTGCCGGGCTATGGCTACACCTTC. Drawing the rest from reference TRBV30 and TRBJ1-2, the complete variable domain is SQTIHQWPATLVQPVGSPLSLECTVEGTSNPNLYWYRQAAGRGLQLLFYSVGIGQISSEVPQNLSASRPQDRQFILSSKKLLLSDSGFYLCAWSLPGYGYTFGSGTRLTVV.

The chain couples TRBV14 to TRBJ2-3, with 7 positions matching TRBD2. CDR1 is SGHDN and CDR2 is FVKESK in the germline V gene. Losses at the gene ends were 1 base for V and 3 bases for J; bases not matched to a gene: 7. This CDR3 is built from 16 residues. This CDR3 is CASSQAGGRVTDTQYF. CDR3 nucleotides: TGTGCCAGCAGCCAAGCGGGGGGTCGGGTGACAGATACGCAGTATTTT.

This clone has more than one count but fewer than ten. This chain connects TRBV20-1 to TRBJ1-2; no firm D call. From germline, CDR1 is DFQATT and CDR2 SNEGSKA (reference sequence). This CDR3 is built from 11 residues. The V and J ends lost 3 bases and 4 bases respectively, with 6 bases between them. For the CDR3, the DNA is TGCAGTGCTAGCGGGAGCTATGGCTACACCTTC. Its protein product is CSASGSYGYTF.

This clone has just a few counts. The chain has TRBV4-1 and TRBJ2-5; D uncertain. Trimming shortened V by 1 base and J by 4 bases, and 7 bases separated the two germline ends. Germline V gene lookup returns CDR1 MGHRA and CDR2 YSYEKL. The CDR3 covers 13 residues. In nucleotides, the CDR3 is TGCGCCAGCAGCCAAGTAGCCACAGAGACCCAGTACTTC. Amino acid sequence: CASSQVATETQYF.

This rearrangement joins TRBV5-4 to TRBJ1-1; tentatively, D is TRBD1 (6 bases). Germline V gives CDR1 SGHNT, CDR2 YYREEE (reference sequence). The CDR3 has 15 residues. Trimming took 4 bases from V and 1 from J, leaving 14 bases between them. The CDR3 loop is CASSRGGTENTEAFF. For the CDR3, the DNA is TGTGCCAGCAGCCGGGGGGGCACAGAGAACACTGAAGCTTTCTTT.

The chain is built from TRBV27 and TRBJ1-2, with TRBD1 matching over 9 bases. The CDR3 contains 14 residues. Trimming at V came to 5 bases and at J to 8 bases, leaving 9 bases not matched to a gene. CDR1 is MNHEY and CDR2 is SMNVEV in the germline V gene (reference sequence). The CDR3 coding sequence is TGTGCCAGCAGTAACCAACAGGGGGCAGGGGGCTACACCTTC. Its protein product is CASSNQQGAGGYTF.

This chain links TRBV4-3 with TRBJ2-1, with D possibly matching TRBD2 (7 bases). The CDR3 covers 15 residues. The V gene's germline CDR1 is LGHNA and CDR2 YSLEER. V was shortened by 3 bases and J by 3 bases, with 12 bases between the two germline ends. The CDR3 DNA reads as TGCGCCAGCAGCCACCGCGGGGGCTTCTACAATGAGCAGTTCTTC. It specifies CASSHRGGFYNEQFF.

This clone has only a few counts. The chain joins TRBV28 to TRBJ2-1; 9 nucleotides align to TRBD1. The CDR3 consists of 14 residues. J lost 5 bases, V lost 6 bases, and 5 bases had no gene match. The germline CDR1 and CDR2 sequences are MDHEN and SYDVKM. CDR3 sequence: CASSRDRVNNEQFF. The CDR3 DNA sequence: TGTGCCAGCAGCCGGGACAGGGTAAACAATGAGCAGTTCTTC.

The sample holds one count of this clone. This chain uses TRBV30 with TRBJ2-3, with 14 bases identical to TRBD2. CDR1 and CDR2 from the germline V gene are GTSNPN and SVGIG (reference sequence). V lost 4 bases, J lost 3 bases, and 9 bases stayed unmatched. CDR3 length: 17 amino acids. The CDR3 bases are TGTGCCTGGATCCTTGGGAGGACTAGCGGGAGGACAGATACGCAGTATTTT. Translating it yields CAWILGRTSGRTDTQYF.

The rearrangement links TRBV6-5 to TRBJ1-1; TRBD1 aligns across 7 bases. V trimming: 7 bases; J trimming: 3 bases; junction bases outside the gene matches: 5. Germline-derived CDR1 and CDR2 are MNHEY and SVGAGI. The CDR3 runs to 13 residues. CDR3 bases: TGTGCCAGCATTAAGGGGGCTGACACTGAAGCTTTCTTT. This translates into CASIKGADTEAFF.

This clone was observed a few times. The rearrangement uses TRBV9 and TRBJ2-6; no clear D gene. CDR3 length equals 15 residues. V lost 3 bases and J 0 bases, leaving 7 bases between the germline ends. In germline, CDR1 is SGDLS, CDR2 YYNGEE. CDR3 DNA sequence: TGTGCCAGCAGCGCCGTGTTCTCTGGGGCCAACGTCCTGACTTTC. This codes for CASSAVFSGANVLTF.

The J gene is TRBJ1-5, the V gene TRBV30; 9 positions agree with TRBD1. Germline values: CDR1 GTSNPN, CDR2 SVGIG (reference sequence). The CDR3 spans 14 residues. V lost 2 bases to trimming and J lost 6 bases; unmatched junction nucleotides: 5. The CDR3 sequence is CAWSSGTGSQPQHF. CDR3 nucleotides: TGTGCCTGGAGTTCCGGGACAGGGAGTCAGCCCCAGCATTTT.

Comments on this clone: The sample carries other DNA sequences with the same CDR3. The chain is built from TRBV7-2 and TRBJ2-5; TRBD2 matches 8 bases. The CDR3 covers 14 residues. In germline, CDR1 is SGHTA, CDR2 FQGNSA. Trimming cost V 3 bases and J 2 bases; bases outside gene matches: 2. The CDR3 DNA follows: TGTGCCAGCAGCTTCCGGGGGGGGCAAGAGACCCAGTACTTC. Protein sequence: CASSFRGGQETQYF.